This TCR beta chain was obtained from a study of T cells in Graves' hyperthyroidism and ophthalmopathy. Study outcomes and limitations: Most thyroid clonotypes expanded above 0.001 were also detected in blood.

This CDR3 comprises 15 residues. From germline, CDR1 is SNHLY and CDR2 FYNNEI. As to this clonotype: Its antigen is unidentified. Being one base from a much bigger clone, this may be a read error.

Any patient presenting with uncontrolled infection, other autoimmune disease, pregnancy or lactation was left out. Researchers took RNA transcripts and amplified the TCR beta CDR3 regions from them. An initial round of RT-PCR targeting the TCR CDR3 relied on the HTBI primer set. MiXCR was run by TCRdb on the multiplex PCR reads, yielding one entry per CDR3 protein. Here the sample spans about 770,000 distinct CDR3 sequences, 18% being singletons. This receptor was obtained from a woman between 50 and 59 years old with Graves' hyperthyroidism that later progressed to Graves' ophthalmopathy. The chain couples TRBV2 to TRBJ1-2; D is unresolved. Sequencing was performed on blood. The CDR3 loop is CASSEISVEGNGYAF. The DNA for the CDR3 is TGTGCCAGCAGTGAAATCTCCGTTGAGGGAAATGGCTACGCCTTC.